This T cell receptor beta chain was sequenced during a study of T cell responses to AZD1222 COVID-19 vaccine (dated by TCRdb to about 2021). Describing the broader study: A total of just over 230 trial participants underwent TCR sequencing, of whom approximately 200 had received two doses of AZD1222 and around 25 had received two doses of the MenACWY control vaccine. Enrollment into the trials was organized by age into subgroups of 18-55, 56-69 and 70-plus years, and those subgroups contained roughly 140, 27 and 60 TCR-sequenced participants, respectively.

The label giving this sample's time point can be read as: about 28 days (+/-7) after the second vaccine dose. AZD1222 recipients given second doses at about 4 weeks or at about 12 weeks were pooled, since spike-specific TCR depth and breadth were not found to differ between the two schedules. Samples from vaccinated people were obtained from the UK trials COV001 and COV002, which included a single-blind randomized controlled phase 2/3 trial of AZD1222 (ChAdOx1 nCoV-19) in healthy adults. Trial participant PBMC samples were collected at day 0 and day 28 after the second dose for TCRbeta chain sequencing. The CDR3 regions of human TCRbeta chains were subjected to immunosequencing. In the original analysis: Repertoire TCRs were checked for matches against a reference library of SARS-CoV-2-specific TCRs that had been generated using the MIRA antigen-specificity platform. Breadth was defined as the fraction of unique TCRs that were SARS-CoV-2-associated, and depth was defined as the fraction of total T cells that were SARS-CoV-2-associated. Using the MIRA data, each spike-specific TCR was assigned both to the spike region to which the TCR was reactive and to a CD4 or CD8 class. Log10-transformed breadth and depth values were compared by one-way ANOVA with Sidak's multiple comparisons tests. Sourced from immuneACCESS, this table was stored by TCRdb with only in-frame sequences that have V and J called. A share of the clones is absent; for the studies checked, an unresolved V gene accounts for under half, and the remainder has no known explanation. V, J and clone size were drawn from that table, and D and trimming were deduced from the DNA. The sample includes some 95,000 clones, with roughly 90% observed a single time. The ten largest clones add up to around 10% of the sample.

Summary of the overall study and its limitations: The vaccine-associated CD4 TCRs covered the entire spike protein, and the dominant responses fell in regions 160-218 and 743-854. Spike-specific TCR breadth and depth rose significantly after two AZD1222 doses compared with day 0 and with MenACWY recipients. Participants were mostly white British and included more females than males, and it was suggested by the authors that clonal diversity may have been underestimated. Conclusions about previously exposed vaccinees were limited because only six AZD1222 recipients were SARS-CoV-2 seropositive at baseline. Because no samples from the day 14 peak response were available, repertoires could be characterized only after the peak T cell response. The 56-69-year group was small, and its depth increase did not reach significance, likely because of low power. Reportedly, almost half of the unique spike-specific TCRs recognized epitopes lying outside the regions that are mutated in the B.1.351 and B.1.1.7 variants.

The junction shows trimming of 3 bases on V and 6 bases on J, and the gene matches do not reach 8 bases of it. CDR1 MGHRA and CDR2 YSYEKL were looked up in the germline V gene. The CDR3 measures 15 amino acids from cysteine to phenylalanine. The read is trimmed to its CDR3 DNA, 45 bases read in frame from base 1. On this clone: Its cognate antigen has yet to be identified. Base qualities are not recorded, but no much larger clone differs from it by a single base.

This receptor chain uses TRBV4-1 and TRBJ2-3; the junction holds 8 bases that match TRBD2. Sequences were derived from peripheral blood, sampled 28 days after the second AZD1222 dose. This TCR came from an adult who received the AZD1222 COVID-19 vaccine. Here the CDR3 is given as CASSQSGSRGDTQYF. The nucleotide sequence is given as TGCGCCAGCAGCCAGAGCGGGAGTAGAGGGGATACGCAGTATTTT.